In this sample, the clone carrying this TCR beta chain is large. Its antigen remains unknown. This sample is drawn from a study of circulating CD8 cells and anti-PD-1 response in melanoma. Study-level information: Patients received intravenous nivolumab, 3 mg/kg, every 2 weeks.

General observations from the study: Published repertoire comparisons used only baseline and M1 samples from a small cohort with few responders. No tumor material was available, so peptide assays assessed reactivity.

From live CD3+CD8+TCRalphabeta+ cells, four PD-1 and/or TIGIT subsets were sorted. The QIAseq Immune Repertoire TCR panel built the libraries from roughly 16 ng of total RNA. One entry per CDR3 protein, called by TCRdb with MiXCR from the reads. The profile covers around 530 distinct CDR3 sequences, with 6.5% to 8% appearing a single time and 10% taken by the ten largest. This TCR was recovered from a human donor with melanoma. The sequencing used CD8+ T cells from PBMCs, collected at baseline or after one month of anti-PD-1 therapy (not recorded which).

The CDR3: CASEDYAADTQYF. CDR3 sequence (DNA): TGTGCCAGCGAGGACTATGCGGCAGATACGCAGTATTTT. The V call is TRBV3-1, the J call TRBJ2-3, with a possible D match to TRBD2 (6 bases). CDR1 and CDR2 (germline): LGHDT, YNNKEL (reference sequence). The CDR3 loop spans 13 amino acids. V was pared by 8 bases and J by 4 bases, with 13 bases between.